This T cell receptor (beta chain) was recovered during a study of blood T cell repertoires in COVID-19. At the level of the study: Spain, Italy and the United States supplied samples that represented acute and convalescent COVID-19. Sources were T cells, B-cell-depleted T cells, or PBMCs; the material itself was cDNA or gDNA.

Per the study methods: Estimation of nucleated cell counts relied on the amplification of reference gene primers. Measured with immunoSEQ multiplex PCR; TCRdb has only the in-frame clones, and not every one. V, J and clone size reflect that table, while D and trimming were determined from the DNA. The data show some 230,000 clones, with 84% seen just once and 4.5% to 5.5% held by the top ten. The specimen sequenced was peripheral blood. This receptor was taken from a woman aged 60 to 75 who had recovered from COVID-19.

The CDR3: CASSPLAGTKESGYTF. The CDR3 coding sequence is TGTGCCAGCTCACCGTTGGCCGGGACAAAAGAAAGTGGCTACACCTTC. The rearrangement joins TRBV18 to TRBJ1-2; perhaps TRBD1 as D (6 bases). Trimming took off 3 bases at V and 7 bases at J, with 21 bases between the two ends. The CDR3 spans 16 residues. In germline, CDR1 is KGHSH, CDR2 LQKENI.